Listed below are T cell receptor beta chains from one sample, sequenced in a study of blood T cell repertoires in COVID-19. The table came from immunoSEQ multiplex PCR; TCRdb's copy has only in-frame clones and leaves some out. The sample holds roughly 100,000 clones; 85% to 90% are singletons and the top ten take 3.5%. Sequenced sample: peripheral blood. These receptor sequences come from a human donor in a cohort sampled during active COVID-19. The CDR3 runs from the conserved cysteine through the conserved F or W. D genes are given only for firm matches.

CASSFNLFTGGDTQYF TRBV11-3 TRBD1 TRBJ2-3 16
CASSHRLAGGVVDTQYF TRBV5-1 TRBD2 TRBJ2-3 17
CASSELSGGAGYGYTF TRBV25-1 TRBD1 TRBJ1-2 16
CASSPRASGVDEQYF TRBV18 TRBD2 TRBJ2-7 15
CASSPSGLSGNTIYF TRBV3-1/TRBV3-2 NA TRBJ1-3 15
CASRSTGEETQYF TRBV28 TRBD1 TRBJ2-5 13
CASSYFSWGTSGFSYNEQFF TRBV6-2/TRBV6-3 TRBD2 TRBJ2-1 20
CASSQDWGAAGDYEQFF TRBV4-2 TRBD2 TRBJ2-1 17
CASSLGTYTGELFF TRBV5-1 NA TRBJ2-2 14
CSASFYGYTF TRBV20-1 NA TRBJ1-2 10
CAWSVPSGNTIYF TRBV30 NA TRBJ1-3 13
CATSDHTSGPYNEQFF TRBV24-1 TRBD2 TRBJ2-1 16
CASSLFNEQFF TRBV6-5 NA TRBJ2-1 11
CASSLHRGYTGELFF TRBV14 NA TRBJ2-2 15
CASSWASSTDTQYF TRBV6-6 NA TRBJ2-3 14
CASSQDRGQETQYF TRBV4-3 TRBD1 TRBJ2-5 14
CASSLGLSTEAFF TRBV7-9 NA TRBJ1-1 13
CASSQDGGGQGETQYF TRBV4-2 NA TRBJ2-5 16
CASSKASRGCTEAFF TRBV21-1 NA TRBJ1-1 15
CASSFSAGDSNQPQHF TRBV27 NA TRBJ1-5 16
CAISAGGNTEAFF TRBV10-3 TRBD1 TRBJ1-1 13
CASSYSPSGSDEQFF TRBV6-5 TRBD2 TRBJ2-1 15
CASSIDGQDLSEQYF TRBV19 TRBD1 TRBJ2-7 15
CASSQDRGYSPLHF TRBV7-2 TRBD1 TRBJ1-6 14
CASTGGGQRETQYF TRBV6-5 NA TRBJ2-5 14
CASSYPGGRQRETQYF TRBV6-2/TRBV6-3 TRBD1 TRBJ2-5 16
CASSFSQNYGYTF TRBV12-3/TRBV12-4 NA TRBJ1-2 13
CAWSVWLAGANTGELFF TRBV30 TRBD2 TRBJ2-2 17
CASSLGRGLNEKLFF TRBV7-2 NA TRBJ1-4 15
CASSQDLPGTSGSRFSYNEQFF TRBV4-3 TRBD2 TRBJ2-1 22
CAWSARVGGGTFF TRBV30 NA TRBJ1-1 13
CAISAGGASSTDTQYF TRBV10-3 NA TRBJ2-3 16
CASSSRLSYEQYF TRBV7-2 NA TRBJ2-7 13
CASSSPRGGPRGTEAFF TRBV28 NA TRBJ1-1 17
CASSSGERLNEQFF TRBV5-1 NA TRBJ2-1 14
CASSPRGDTQYF TRBV5-4 NA TRBJ2-3 12
CASSPTLGTGGITGANVLTF TRBV7-8 TRBD1 TRBJ2-6 20
CASSLVPRAVEAFF TRBV7-2 NA TRBJ1-1 14
CASSQDLGLAGGKNEQFF TRBV4-1 TRBD2 TRBJ2-1 18
CASSLRQGTEAFF TRBV28 TRBD1 TRBJ1-1 13
CASSQEGGQGYF TRBV3-1/TRBV3-2 NA TRBJ1-3 12
CASCNHRGQDYGYTF TRBV19 TRBD1 TRBJ1-2 15
CASSYRTGFEKLFF TRBV5-6 TRBD1 TRBJ1-4 14
CASSIGGQANYGYTF TRBV19 TRBD1 TRBJ1-2 15
CASSGQGFGTEAFF TRBV9 TRBD1 TRBJ1-1 14
CSVAQGAVGNQPQHF TRBV29-1 TRBD1 TRBJ1-5 15
CASSPPGPRNNQPQHF TRBV18 NA TRBJ1-5 16
CATSSAPQSGSNVDEQYF TRBV15 TRBD2 TRBJ2-7 18
CASSARLAGGPTDTQYF TRBV7-6 TRBD2 TRBJ2-3 17
CASSLDRVSYEQYF TRBV5-4 NA TRBJ2-7 14
CASSPTSGGYNEQFF TRBV11-3 TRBD2 TRBJ2-1 15
CASLLYGYTF TRBV2 NA TRBJ1-2 10
CASRGLQTSYEQYF TRBV7-2 NA TRBJ2-7 14
CASSLFRPGQDRYEQYF TRBV27 TRBD1 TRBJ2-7 17
CASTQTDYGYTF TRBV12-3/TRBV12-4 NA TRBJ1-2 12
CASSLLTGQDHEQYF TRBV28 TRBD1 TRBJ2-7 15
CASGLAGGETQYF TRBV12-5 TRBD2 TRBJ2-5 13
CASSLVAGGSSSGANVLTF TRBV5-1 NA TRBJ2-6 19
CATGTSGVVAKNIQYF TRBV10-3 TRBD2 TRBJ2-4 16
CASSLTSLVGQFF TRBV28 TRBD2 TRBJ2-1 13